The 14 T cell receptor beta chains reported below all come from one sample, sequenced in a study of control samples from healthy donors and cancer patients. Repertoires were generated with immunoSEQ multiplex PCR, while TCRdb's copy carries only in-frame clones and drops some. The sample has approximately 81,000 clones; roughly 93% are singletons. The specimen was blood. These receptors came from a young woman in good health.

This clone has a single count. The rearrangement uses TRBV27 and TRBJ2-7; 12 nucleotides align to TRBD2. With 5 bases clipped from V and 3 bases from J, the junction kept 11 bases outside the gene matches. There are 17 residues in the CDR3. Per the germline V gene, CDR1 is MNHEY and CDR2 is SMNVEV (reference sequence). CDR3 region: CASSLSGLAGWVYEQYF. The DNA for the CDR3 is TGTGCCAGCAGTCTGTCCGGACTAGCGGGATGGGTCTACGAGCAGTACTTC.

This clone has only one observation. The rearrangement uses TRBV5-6 and TRBJ2-3; the match to TRBD2 covers 11 bases. J gave up 6 bases and V 4 bases, and 10 bases lay outside the gene matches. This CDR3 has 16 amino acids. Germline lookup yields CDR1 SGHDT and CDR2 YYEEEE. The CDR3 nucleotides are TGTGCCAGCAGCGGGGGACTAGCGGTTGGTCGGGATACGCAGTATTTT. Residues: CASSGGLAVGRDTQYF.

The V gene is TRBV5-6, the J gene TRBJ2-3; the D is unclear. The germline V gene encodes CDR1 SGHDT and CDR2 YYEEEE. Between the trimmed V and J ends, which lost 4 bases and 0 bases, there was a span of 12 bases. The CDR3 is 15 residues long. CDR3 region: CASSPTGTSTDTQYF. In DNA, the CDR3 is TGTGCCAGCAGCCCGACTGGTACTAGCACAGATACGCAGTATTTT.

The gene calls are TRBV12-3 or TRBV12-4 and TRBJ1-4; no clear D gene. This CDR3 has 12 amino acids. Trimming stripped 9 bases from V and 10 bases from J, with 15 bases between. The chain's CDR3 is CASRTEKRKLFF. The CDR3 DNA is TGTGCCAGTCGGACGGAGAAGAGAAAACTGTTTTTT.

This chain links TRBV7-9 with TRBJ2-2, with D unclear. Germline-derived CDR1 and CDR2 are SEHNR and FQNEAQ (reference sequence). The CDR3 is 12 amino acids. Trimming cost V 2 bases and J 7 bases, with 5 bases left between them. In nucleotides, the CDR3 is TGTGCCAGCAGCTTATTTGACGGGGAGCTGTTTTTT. Translating gives CASSLFDGELFF.

This chain connects TRBV5-1 to TRBJ2-3, with D perhaps matching TRBD2 (6 bases). Germline V CDR1 and CDR2: SGHRS, YFSETQ. Trimming cost V 2 bases and J 3 bases, with 10 bases left between them. The CDR3 extends over 14 amino acids. In nucleotides, the CDR3 is TGCGCCAGCAGCTTCGGGACTGGAACAGATACGCAGTATTTT. Translated: CASSFGTGTDTQYF.

The chain has TRBV5-1 and TRBJ2-3; D tentatively reads TRBD1 or TRBD2 (6 bases each). The ends were cut back, 2 bases at V and 6 bases at J, with 25 bases in the middle. This CDR3 comprises 18 residues. Germline-derived CDR1 and CDR2 are SGHRS and YFSETQ. Here the CDR3 reads CASSFPSAEGGHSDTQYF. In DNA, the CDR3 is TGCGCCAGCAGCTTCCCCTCAGCGGAGGGGGGTCATTCTGATACGCAGTATTTT.

Points on this clone: In the same sample, other DNA sequences code for this CDR3. The V and J genes are TRBV28 and TRBJ2-2, with 7 bases aligning to TRBD2. CDR3 size: 17 residues. J gave up 0 bases and V 10 bases, and 14 bases lay outside the gene matches. Germline V CDR1 and CDR2: MDHEN, SYDVKM. CDR3 nucleotide sequence: TGTGCCATTACCGGGCGGGGCGGGAGTGCGAACACCGGGGAGCTGTTTTTT. Translating gives CAITGRGGSANTGELFF.

The chain's CDR3 is CASSPRVGSGYEQYF. In DNA form, the CDR3 reads TGTGCCAGCAGTCCGCGGGTGGGCTCGGGCTACGAGCAGTACTTC. The chain links TRBV7-7 to TRBJ2-7; possibly TRBD2 for D (5 bases). The CDR3 is 15 amino acids. CDR1 and CDR2 from the germline V gene are SSHAT and FNYEAQ (reference sequence). The ends were cut back, 6 bases at V and 3 bases at J, with 18 bases in the middle.

V is TRBV19 and J is TRBJ1-1; possible D gene TRBD1, 6 bases. CDR3 length: 14 residues. Germline CDR1 LNHDA, CDR2 SQIVND (reference sequence). With 5 bases removed from V and 6 bases from J, the gap between germline ends came to 16 bases. CDR3 amino acids: CASSVQGGGAEAFF. CDR3 coding DNA: TGTGCCAGTAGTGTCCAGGGTGGGGGCGCTGAAGCTTTCTTT.

On this clone itself: Germline is not matched at one junction end, which may reflect a read error. CDR3 in DNA: TGTGCCAGCAGTCCGAGGGGAGCCTATGCCGATCGTTTTGGCTTTGTCGACTTC. Protein product: CASSPRGAYADRFGFVDF. The rearrangement uses TRBV6-6 and TRBJ2-4; D may match TRBD1 or TRBD2 (5 bases each). CDR1 and CDR2 (germline): MNHNY, SVGAGI (reference sequence). This CDR3 region has 18 residues.

The rearrangement uses TRBV6-1 and TRBJ1-1; D possibly corresponds to TRBD1 (6 bases). Trimming left V 3 bases short and J 1 base short, with 12 bases between. The germline gives CDR1 MNHNS, CDR2 SASEGT. This CDR3 is built from 15 residues. CDR3 sequence reads: CASSDGRTENTEAFF. Here the CDR3 DNA reads TGTGCCAGCAGTGACGGAAGGACAGAGAACACTGAAGCTTTCTTT.

This clone was seen once. This rearrangement joins TRBV25-1 to TRBJ2-7; TRBD1 or TRBD2 may be the D gene (5 bases each). The CDR3 totals 14 residues. V gave up 2 bases and J gave up 3 bases, with 11 bases separating them. The germline V gene encodes CDR1 MGHDK and CDR2 SYGVNS. CDR3: CASSERWGNYEQYF. The CDR3 DNA sequence: TGTGCCAGCAGTGAAAGGTGGGGGAACTACGAGCAGTACTTC.

The chain uses TRBV5-6 and TRBJ1-3; D not certain. Germline V CDR1 and CDR2: SGHDT, YYEEEE. V dropped 4 bases and J dropped 0 bases, with 11 bases sitting between them. CDR3 length equals 15 residues. As DNA, the CDR3 is TGTGCCAGCAGCCTTTCAGGATTCTCTGGAAACACCATATATTTT. This sequence encodes CASSLSGFSGNTIYF.